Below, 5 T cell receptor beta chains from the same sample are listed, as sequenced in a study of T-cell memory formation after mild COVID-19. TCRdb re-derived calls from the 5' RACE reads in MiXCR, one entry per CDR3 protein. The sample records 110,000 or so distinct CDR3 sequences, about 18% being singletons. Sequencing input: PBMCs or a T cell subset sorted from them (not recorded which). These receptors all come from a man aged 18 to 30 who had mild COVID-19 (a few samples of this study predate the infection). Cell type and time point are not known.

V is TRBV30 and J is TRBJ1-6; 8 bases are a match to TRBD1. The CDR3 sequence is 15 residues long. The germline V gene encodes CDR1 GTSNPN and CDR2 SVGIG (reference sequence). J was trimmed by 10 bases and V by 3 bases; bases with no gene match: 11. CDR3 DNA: TGTGCCTGGAGCCTTCTGGACAGGGAAGACTCACCCCTCCACTTT. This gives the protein CAWSLLDREDSPLHF.

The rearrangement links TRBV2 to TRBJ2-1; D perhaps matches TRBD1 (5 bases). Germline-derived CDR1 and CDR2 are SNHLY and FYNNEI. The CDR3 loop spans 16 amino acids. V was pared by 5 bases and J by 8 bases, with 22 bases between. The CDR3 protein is CASSPITGARVDEQFF. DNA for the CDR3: TGTGCCAGCAGTCCAATTACAGGTGCCAGGGTAGATGAGCAGTTCTTC.

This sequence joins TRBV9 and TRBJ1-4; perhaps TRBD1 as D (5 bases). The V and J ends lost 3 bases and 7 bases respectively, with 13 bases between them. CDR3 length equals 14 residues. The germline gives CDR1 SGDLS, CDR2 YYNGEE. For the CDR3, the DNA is TGTGCCAGCAGCGCGGGACGTGGGGGTGAAAAACTGTTTTTT. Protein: CASSAGRGGEKLFF.

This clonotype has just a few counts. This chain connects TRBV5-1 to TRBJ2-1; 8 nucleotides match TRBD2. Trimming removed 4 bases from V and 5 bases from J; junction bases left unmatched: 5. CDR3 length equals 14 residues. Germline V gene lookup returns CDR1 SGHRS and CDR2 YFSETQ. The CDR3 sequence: CASSPSGSNNEQFF. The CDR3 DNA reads TGCGCCAGCAGCCCGAGCGGGAGCAACAATGAGCAGTTCTTC.

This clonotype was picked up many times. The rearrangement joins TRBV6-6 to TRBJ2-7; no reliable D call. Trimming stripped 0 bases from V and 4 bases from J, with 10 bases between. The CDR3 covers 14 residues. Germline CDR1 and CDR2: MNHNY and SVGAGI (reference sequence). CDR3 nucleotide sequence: TGTGCCAGCAGTTACTCGGGTAGCTCGTACGAGCAGTACTTC. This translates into CASSYSGSSYEQYF.